The 8 T cell receptor beta chains in this list originate from one sample, sequenced in a study of identical twins. TCRdb redid the calling of the 5' RACE reads with MiXCR, one entry per CDR3 protein. The table records about 520,000 distinct CDR3 sequences, 20% to 25% of them present only once. These same data were also listed under a study on T cells expressing NK-cell markers.

Sequenced input: CD4+ T cells sorted from blood. These receptor sequences come from a woman under 30 in good health.

This clonotype was seen at least ten times. The rearrangement uses TRBV10-2 and TRBJ2-2; 9 bases map to TRBD2. The germline V gene has CDR1 WSHSY and CDR2 SAAADI. The CDR3 loop spans 14 amino acids. V trimming: 6 bases; J trimming: 2 bases; junction bases outside the gene matches: 1. CDR3 coding DNA: TGCGCCAGCAGGGGACTAGCTAACACCGGGGAGCTGTTTTTT. This encodes CASRGLANTGELFF.

The V gene is TRBV20-1, the J gene TRBJ2-1, with TRBD2 identical over 7 bases. From germline, CDR1 is DFQATT and CDR2 SNEGSKA (reference sequence). The V segment lost 6 bases and the J segment 4 bases; nucleotides outside the gene matches: 12. This CDR3 has 15 residues. CDR3 bases: TGCAGTGCCTCCATGACTAGCAGACCTTACAATGAGCAGTTCTTC. Its protein is CSASMTSRPYNEQFF.

V usage is TRBV4-3 and J usage is TRBJ1-1; TRBD1 agrees at 7 bases. This CDR3 is built from 15 residues. With 1 base clipped from V and 5 bases from J, the junction kept 7 bases outside the gene matches. Germline CDR1 LGHNA, CDR2 YSLEER. The CDR3 loop reads CASSQVTGVWTEAFF. CDR3 bases: TGCGCCAGCAGCCAAGTAACAGGGGTATGGACTGAAGCTTTCTTT.

This sequence joins TRBV20-1 and TRBJ1-2; 7 nucleotides agree with TRBD1. This CDR3 has 13 residues. Germline CDR1 reads DFQATT; CDR2 reads SNEGSKA (reference sequence). The V and J ends lost 6 bases and 2 bases, in that order; junction bases with no gene match: 6. The CDR3 region has the DNA TGCAGTGCCTGGGAGGGGGCCAACTATGGCTACACCTTC. This gives the protein CSAWEGANYGYTF.

This clonotype appeared a few times. The chain couples TRBV20-1 to TRBJ2-3, with D possibly called TRBD1 or TRBD2 (7 bases each). V was trimmed by 4 bases and J by 4 bases, leaving 18 bases between them. CDR3 size: 15 residues. Per the germline V gene, CDR1 is DFQATT and CDR2 is SNEGSKA (reference sequence). CDR3 in amino acids: CSATSQGGGPDTQYF. The CDR3 region has the DNA TGCAGTGCTACGTCCCAGGGGGGGGGCCCAGATACGCAGTATTTT.

The chain carries TRBV10-3 and TRBJ2-1; 8 bases are a match to TRBD2. This CDR3 has 14 residues. J lost 7 bases, V lost 3 bases, and 5 bases had no gene match. Germline V gene sequence: CDR1 ENHRY, CDR2 SYGVKD. The CDR3 coding sequence is TGTGCCATCAGTGAAGCGGGGGCGGGGAATGAGCAGTTCTTC. Translation: CAISEAGAGNEQFF.

The chain carries TRBV2 and TRBJ1-2, with TRBD1 identical over 7 bases. Germline lookup yields CDR1 SNHLY and CDR2 FYNNEI. The CDR3 contains 16 residues. Trimming at V came to 0 bases and at J to 7 bases, leaving 11 bases not matched to a gene. CDR3 residues: CASSEAGGGYVRGYTF. CDR3 DNA: TGTGCCAGCAGTGAAGCTGGAGGGGGCTACGTTCGTGGCTACACCTTC.

This clonotype was recorded a few times. The gene calls are TRBV6-5 and TRBJ2-2; maybe TRBD2 (6 bases). V lost 0 bases to trimming and J lost 3 bases, with 11 bases between them. Germline V gene sequence: CDR1 MNHEY, CDR2 SVGAGI. The CDR3 loop spans 16 amino acids. CDR3: CASSYSPGVDTGELFF. CDR3 in DNA: TGTGCCAGCAGTTACTCGCCGGGGGTCGACACCGGGGAGCTGTTTTTT.